This TCR beta chain stems from a study of T cell clones after liver transplantation. Whole-study context: Three of the eight recipients were HCV-positive; the rest had non-autoimmune, non-viral transplant indications.

This clone appeared a single time. The antigen is unknown. Germline V gene data show CDR1 as SGHVS and CDR2 as FNYEAQ. J gave up 5 bases and V 1 base, and 7 bases lay outside the gene matches. CDR3 length: 15 residues. Thawed unstimulated PBMCs were FACS-sorted by CD3, CD4 and CD8 into two populations. The study's findings and limits: Donor-reactive sequences fell more than third party-reactive ones, suggesting partial deletion.

This table comes from immunoSEQ multiplex PCR, and its TCRdb copy is limited to in-frame clones, with some not included. The sample shows roughly 100,000 clones, roughly four fifths of them seen only once. The J gene is TRBJ2-5, the V gene TRBV7-6; 7 positions agree with TRBD2. The input for sequencing was CD4+ T cells from blood, taken approximately 43 months after liver transplant. The clonotype comes from a human patient who received a liver transplant. Part of the T cell pool may stem from the graft donor. The CDR3 protein is CASSLGEGLLETQYF. CDR3 in DNA: TGTGCCAGCAGCTTAGGGGAGGGGTTGTTGGAGACCCAGTACTTC.